The next 25 T cell receptor beta chains were all read from a single sample in a study of OX40 agonist ivuxolimab in advanced cancers. TCRdb keeps only in-frame clones here, not all; method: immunoSEQ multiplex PCR. Of roughly 92,000 clones listed, under 95% were seen once; the top ten hold about 0.81%. The material was CD4+ or CD8+ T cells sorted from blood, obtained in a trial of the OX40 agonist ivuxolimab. The receptors come from an adult with an advanced solid tumor such as melanoma, head and neck, liver or kidney cancer.

The chain uses TRBV28 and TRBJ1-2; D may be TRBD1 (6 bases). The V gene lost 6 bases and the J gene lost 4 bases, with 18 bases spanning the gap. The length of the CDR3 is 15 residues. CDR1 and CDR2 from the germline V gene are MDHEN and SYDVKM. CDR3 region: CASREGHGVSYGYTF. The CDR3 nucleotides are TGTGCCAGCAGGGAGGGACACGGAGTATCCTATGGCTACACCTTC.

The rearrangement links TRBV5-1 to TRBJ2-2; no definite D call. The CDR3 is 15 amino acids. V dropped 2 bases and J dropped 0 bases, with 8 bases sitting between them. Germline V CDR1 and CDR2: SGHRS, YFSETQ. The CDR3, as DNA: TGCGCCAGCAGCTTACAGAGTACGAACACCGGGGAGCTGTTTTTT. As protein: CASSLQSTNTGELFF. The whole variable domain, remainder taken from reference TRBV5-1 and TRBJ2-2, is KAGVTQTPRYLIKTRGQQVTLSCSPISGHRSVSWYQQTPGQGLQFLFEYFSETQRNKGNFPGRFSGRQFSNSRSEMNVSTLELGDSALYLCASSLQSTNTGELFFGEGSRLTVL.

The chain uses TRBV7-2 and TRBJ1-2; the D gene is possibly TRBD1 (6 bases). Germline assignment: CDR1 SGHTA and CDR2 FQGNSA. This CDR3 comprises 16 residues. V was pared by 1 base and J by 6 bases, with 18 bases between. The CDR3 region has the DNA TGTGCCAGCAGCTTAGACAGGACAGAACGACAACATGGCTACACCTTC. This translates into CASSLDRTERQHGYTF.

This rearrangement joins TRBV28 to TRBJ2-7; no firm D call. Between the trimmed V and J ends, which lost 0 bases and 5 bases, there was a span of 17 bases. The CDR3 extends over 16 amino acids. Per germline, CDR1 MDHEN and CDR2 SYDVKM. CDR3 nucleotides: TGTGCCAGCAGTTTATGGCAGGATGTCTCCAGGAACGAGCAGTACTTC. It is translated as CASSLWQDVSRNEQYF.

This clone was counted a single time. The CDR3 DNA sequence: TGTGCCAGCAGCCGGGAGGGGGGGTCCTTAAGCTCTGGAAACACCATATATTTT. Encoded protein: CASSREGGSLSSGNTIYF. V is TRBV7-9 and J is TRBJ1-3, with D possibly being TRBD1 (6 bases). CDR1 and CDR2 from the germline V gene are SEHNR and FQNEAQ (reference sequence). Trimming pared 5 bases from V and 0 bases from J, leaving 20 bases between. The CDR3 extends over 18 amino acids.

This sequence joins TRBV19 and TRBJ1-5; D is possibly TRBD1 (5 bases). V lost 3 bases to trimming and J lost 5 bases, with 11 bases between them. The CDR3 covers 14 residues. CDR1 and CDR2 from the germline V gene are LNHDA and SQIVND (reference sequence). The CDR3 DNA sequence: TGTGCCAGTAGTATTGGTCCGACAGATCAGCCCCAGCATTTT. Translated: CASSIGPTDQPQHF.

This clone appeared a few times. The chain is built from TRBV30 and TRBJ2-7; the match to TRBD1 covers 9 bases. Germline V gives CDR1 GTSNPN, CDR2 SVGIG (reference sequence). V shed 3 bases and J 0 bases; nucleotides not matched to a gene: 9. The CDR3 sequence is 16 residues long. CDR3 loop: CAWSNARDRASYEQYF. CDR3 sequence (DNA): TGTGCCTGGAGCAACGCTCGGGACAGGGCCTCCTACGAGCAGTACTTC.

In this sample, this clone turned up a few times. The V and J genes are TRBV18 and TRBJ2-7, with 10 nucleotides matching TRBD2. The CDR3 is made up of 16 amino acids. The V and J ends lost 3 bases and 2 bases, in that order; junction bases with no gene match: 7. Per germline, CDR1 KGHSH and CDR2 LQKENI. The CDR3 spells CASSPRLAGPTYEQYF. For the CDR3, the DNA is TGTGCCAGCTCACCCCGACTAGCGGGTCCCACCTACGAGCAGTACTTC.

V and J are TRBV7-9 and TRBJ2-7; TRBD1 agrees at 8 bases. V was clipped by 5 bases and J by 4 bases; unmatched bases: 10. This CDR3 is 15 amino acids long. Germline values: CDR1 SEHNR, CDR2 FQNEAQ (reference sequence). For the CDR3, the DNA is TGTGCCAGCAGCCCTAGGACAGGGCTCCTTTACGAGCAGTACTTC. Its translation is CASSPRTGLLYEQYF.

V and J are TRBV19 and TRBJ2-4, with TRBD1 matching over 8 bases. CDR1 is LNHDA, CDR2 SQIVND, per germline (reference sequence). V lost 7 bases and J lost 7; bases outside the gene matches: 9. The CDR3 spans 14 residues. The chain's CDR3 is CASNLGTGDNIQYF. The CDR3, as DNA: TGTGCCAGTAATCTCGGGACAGGTGATAACATTCAGTACTTC. The full variable domain, in which reference TRBV19 and TRBJ2-4 provide the parts outside the CDR3, is DGGITQSPKYLFRKEGQNVTLSCEQNLNHDAMYWYRQDPGQGLRLIYYSQIVNDFQKGDIAEGYSVSREKKESFPLTVTSAQKNPTAFYLCASNLGTGDNIQYFGAGTRLSVL.

The chain joins TRBV11-3 to TRBJ2-7; D perhaps matches TRBD2 (5 bases). In germline, CDR1 is SGHNT, CDR2 YENEEA. Trimming removed 7 bases from V and 4 bases from J, with 17 bases in between. The CDR3 totals 14 residues. CDR3: CASKGRAAWYEQYF. CDR3 coding DNA: TGTGCCAGCAAAGGGCGGGCCGCTTGGTACGAGCAGTACTTC.

The chain recombines TRBV6-6 with TRBJ1-1; perhaps TRBD1 as D (5 bases). The CDR3 loop spans 12 amino acids. The germline V and J ends were trimmed by 7 bases and 8 bases, with 14 bases remaining between them. CDR1 and CDR2 (germline): MNHNY, SVGAGI (reference sequence). The CDR3 loop reads CASTHSGLEAFF. CDR3 in DNA: TGTGCCAGCACACACTCGGGACTCGAAGCTTTCTTT.

The gene calls are TRBV29-1 and TRBJ2-7; D is unclear. This CDR3 comprises 13 residues. Trimming pared 7 bases from V and 4 bases from J, leaving 17 bases between. Germline values: CDR1 SQVTM, CDR2 ANQGSEA. The CDR3 loop is CSGRLAEGYEQYF. The CDR3 DNA reads as TGCAGCGGACGCCTCGCGGAAGGGTACGAGCAGTACTTC.

This chain links TRBV19 with TRBJ1-5, with a possible D match to TRBD1 (5 bases). The germline CDR1 and CDR2 sequences are LNHDA and SQIVND (reference sequence). The CDR3 has 13 residues. Trimming took 10 bases from V and 5 from J, leaving 15 bases between them. The CDR3 bases are TGTGCCACCAGGGTGAGAGGGCATCAGCCCCAGCATTTT. Its protein is CATRVRGHQPQHF.

In nucleotides, the CDR3 is TGCGCCAGCAGCCAAGCCCAAGGACAGGTTACTTATGGCTACACCTTC. Amino acid sequence: CASSQAQGQVTYGYTF. This rearrangement joins TRBV4-1 to TRBJ1-2; 7 bases map to TRBD1. V gave up 1 base and J gave up 5 bases; unmatched junction bases: 10. Germline CDR1 reads MGHRA; CDR2 reads YSYEKL. The CDR3 spans 16 residues.

The chain recombines TRBV7-2 with TRBJ2-7, with TRBD2 matching 13 bases. The CDR3 totals 16 residues. The trim removed 5 bases at V and 5 bases at J, leaving 9 bases unmatched. CDR1 is SGHTA and CDR2 is FQGNSA in the germline V gene. The CDR3 sequence: CASSILLAGGPHEQYF. CDR3 sequence (DNA): TGTGCCAGCAGCATCCTACTAGCGGGAGGGCCGCACGAGCAGTACTTC. The full variable domain, in which reference TRBV7-2 and TRBJ2-7 provide the parts outside the CDR3, is GAGVSQSPSNKVTEKGKDVELRCDPISGHTALYWYRQSLGQGLEFLIYFQGNSAPDKSGLPSDRFSAERTGGSVSTLTIQRTQQEDSAVYLCASSILLAGGPHEQYFGPGTRLTVT.

This clone was picked up a small number of times. This rearrangement joins TRBV9 to TRBJ1-4; D possibly corresponds to TRBD1 (6 bases). V lost 4 bases to trimming and J lost 5 bases, with 18 bases between them. The length of the CDR3 is 16 residues. CDR1 and CDR2 (germline): SGDLS, YYNGEE. The CDR3 region is CASSSGVGGANEKLFF. The DNA for the CDR3 is TGTGCCAGCAGCTCCGGAGTCGGGGGGGCGAATGAAAAACTGTTTTTT.

This clone was recorded only once. The J gene is TRBJ2-3, the V gene TRBV5-1; D is uncertain. V lost 0 bases and J lost 2, with 7 bases in between. The germline V gene has CDR1 SGHRS and CDR2 YFSETQ. This CDR3 has 14 amino acids. The CDR3 protein is CASSLVQHTDTQYF. For the CDR3, the DNA is TGCGCCAGCAGCTTGGTTCAGCACACAGATACGCAGTATTTT.

The chain carries TRBV5-4 and TRBJ1-4; D is undetermined. Germline CDR1 reads SGHNT; CDR2 reads YYREEE (reference sequence). V lost 2 bases and J 4 bases, leaving 6 bases between the germline ends. The CDR3 length is 13 residues. The CDR3 bases are TGTGCCAGCAGCTTTCGGATTAATGAAAAACTGTTTTTT. It is translated as CASSFRINEKLFF.

V is TRBV6-5 and J is TRBJ2-6; D gene uncertain. Trimming took 7 bases from V and 4 from J, leaving 14 bases between them. From germline, CDR1 is MNHEY and CDR2 SVGAGI. The CDR3 runs 15 residues. The CDR3 sequence: CASTRLSTGANVLTF. CDR3 coding DNA: TGTGCCAGCACCAGGTTATCGACCGGGGCCAACGTCCTGACTTTC.

The gene calls are TRBV20-1 and TRBJ2-7; no reliable D call. V lost 5 bases and J lost 10, with 9 bases in between. The CDR3 length is 9 residues. Looked up from germline, CDR1 is DFQATT and CDR2 is SNEGSKA (reference sequence). CDR3 region: CSASRRQYF. CDR3 coding DNA: TGCAGTGCTTCCCGCCGCCAGTACTTC.

The chain links TRBV7-6 to TRBJ2-1; 7 positions match TRBD1. The CDR3 loop spans 14 amino acids. The V gene end was trimmed by 5 bases and the J gene end by 4 bases; junction bases not matched to a gene: 5. Germline CDR1 is SGHVS and CDR2 is FNYEAQ. CDR3 bases: TGTGCCAGCAGCCCAGGGGGAAGTTACAATGAGCAGTTCTTC. Protein product: CASSPGGSYNEQFF. Combining the CDR3 with reference TRBV7-6 and TRBJ2-1 gives the whole variable domain GAGVSQSPRYKVTKRGQDVALRCDPISGHVSLYWYRQALGQGPEFLTYFNYEAQQDKSGLPNDRFSAERPEGSISTLTIQRTEQRDSAMYRCASSPGGSYNEQFFGPGTRLTVL.

In regard to this clone: This sample includes further DNA sequences coding for the same CDR3. The chain carries TRBV6-7 and TRBJ2-1, with 8 nucleotides matching TRBD2. TRBV6-7 is reported as an ORF; its role is uncertain. With V trimmed by 1 base and J by 10 bases, 9 bases remained unmatched. This CDR3 spans 15 amino acids. The CDR3 coding sequence is TGTGCCAGCAGTTACTGCGGGAGGCCTCTGAGGGAGCAGTTCTTC. Encoded protein: CASSYCGRPLREQFF.

The rearrangement uses TRBV18 and TRBJ2-6; D gene unclear. Trimming shortened V by 6 bases and J by 3 bases, and 9 bases separated the two germline ends. The germline gives CDR1 KGHSH, CDR2 LQKENI. The CDR3 has 14 amino acids. The CDR3 DNA follows: TGTGCCAGCTCCCCTGGCGGTGGGGCCAACGTCCTGACTTTC. As protein: CASSPGGGANVLTF.

Only one count was recorded for this clone. This chain joins TRBV7-9 and TRBJ2-5; D not resolved. The germline V gene encodes CDR1 SEHNR and CDR2 FQNEAQ (reference sequence). Deletions cut 1 base from V and 5 bases from J, with 8 bases between. The CDR3 spans 13 residues. CDR3 nucleotides: TGTGCCAGCAGCTTAGTTATGGGCGAGACCCAGTACTTC. Protein product: CASSLVMGETQYF.